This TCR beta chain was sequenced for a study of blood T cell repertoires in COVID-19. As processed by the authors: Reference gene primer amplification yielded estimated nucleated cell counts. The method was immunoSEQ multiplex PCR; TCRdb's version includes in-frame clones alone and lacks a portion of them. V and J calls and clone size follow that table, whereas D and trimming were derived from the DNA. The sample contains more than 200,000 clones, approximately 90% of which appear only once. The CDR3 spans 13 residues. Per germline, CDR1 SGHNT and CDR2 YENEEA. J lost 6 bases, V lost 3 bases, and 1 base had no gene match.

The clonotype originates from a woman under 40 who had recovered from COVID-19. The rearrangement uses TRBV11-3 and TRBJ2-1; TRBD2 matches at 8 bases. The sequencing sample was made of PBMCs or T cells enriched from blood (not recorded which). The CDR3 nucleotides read TGTGCCAGCAGCTTCCTAGCGGGCAATGAGCAGTTCTTC. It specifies CASSFLAGNEQFF.